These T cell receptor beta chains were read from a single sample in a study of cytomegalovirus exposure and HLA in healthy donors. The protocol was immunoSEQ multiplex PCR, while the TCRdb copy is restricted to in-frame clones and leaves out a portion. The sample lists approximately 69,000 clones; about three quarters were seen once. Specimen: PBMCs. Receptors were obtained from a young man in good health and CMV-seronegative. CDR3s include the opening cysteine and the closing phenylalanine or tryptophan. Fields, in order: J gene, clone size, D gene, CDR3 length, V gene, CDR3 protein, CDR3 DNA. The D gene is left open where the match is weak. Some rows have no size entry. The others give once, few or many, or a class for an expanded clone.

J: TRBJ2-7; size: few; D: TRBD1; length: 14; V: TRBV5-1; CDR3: CASSSQGQTYEQYF; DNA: TGCGCCAGCAGCTCACAGGGACAGACCTACGAGCAGTACTTC
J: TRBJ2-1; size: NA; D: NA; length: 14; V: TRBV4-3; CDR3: CASSQDGTTSEQFF; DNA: TGCGCCAGCAGCCAAGACGGGACAACTAGTGAGCAGTTCTTC
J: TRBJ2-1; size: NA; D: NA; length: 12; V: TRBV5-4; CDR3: CASSPDSDEQFF; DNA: TGTGCCAGCAGCCCAGACTCTGATGAGCAGTTCTTC
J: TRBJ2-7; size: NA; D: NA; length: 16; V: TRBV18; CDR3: CASSPPDRRSTYEQYF; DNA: TGTGCCAGCTCACCACCCGACAGGCGATCTACCTACGAGCAGTACTTC
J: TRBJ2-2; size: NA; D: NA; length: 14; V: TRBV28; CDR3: CASSPIKRPGELFF; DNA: TGTGCCAGCAGCCCCATAAAGCGGCCCGGGGAGCTGTTTTTT
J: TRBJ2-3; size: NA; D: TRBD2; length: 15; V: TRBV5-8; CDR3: CASSLLAGSTDTQYF; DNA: TGTGCCAGCAGCTTATTAGCGGGGAGCACAGATACGCAGTATTTT
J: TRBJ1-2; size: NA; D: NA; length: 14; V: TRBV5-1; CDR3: CASSWGGEDYGYTF; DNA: TGCGCCAGCAGCTGGGGGGGAGAAGACTATGGCTACACCTTC
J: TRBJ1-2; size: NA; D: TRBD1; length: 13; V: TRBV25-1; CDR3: CASQGGRSKGYTF; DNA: TGTGCCAGTCAGGGGGGCCGGTCTAAAGGCTACACCTTC
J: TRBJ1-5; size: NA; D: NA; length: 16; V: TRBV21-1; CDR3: CASSAPDRVVDQPQHF; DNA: TGTGCCAGCAGCGCCCCTGACAGGGTCGTCGATCAGCCCCAGCATTTT
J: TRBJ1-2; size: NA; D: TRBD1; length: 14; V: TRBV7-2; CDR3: CASSLSGTGEGYTF; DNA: TGTGCCAGCAGCTTAAGTGGGACAGGGGAGGGCTACACCTTC
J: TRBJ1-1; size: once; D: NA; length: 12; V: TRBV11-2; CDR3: CASSPRDTEAFF; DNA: TGTGCCAGCAGCCCCCGGGACACTGAAGCTTTCTTT
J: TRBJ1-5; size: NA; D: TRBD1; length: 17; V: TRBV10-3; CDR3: CAISEGSGQGSNQPQHF; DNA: TGTGCCATCAGTGAGGGGTCGGGACAGGGGTCCAATCAGCCCCAGCATTTT